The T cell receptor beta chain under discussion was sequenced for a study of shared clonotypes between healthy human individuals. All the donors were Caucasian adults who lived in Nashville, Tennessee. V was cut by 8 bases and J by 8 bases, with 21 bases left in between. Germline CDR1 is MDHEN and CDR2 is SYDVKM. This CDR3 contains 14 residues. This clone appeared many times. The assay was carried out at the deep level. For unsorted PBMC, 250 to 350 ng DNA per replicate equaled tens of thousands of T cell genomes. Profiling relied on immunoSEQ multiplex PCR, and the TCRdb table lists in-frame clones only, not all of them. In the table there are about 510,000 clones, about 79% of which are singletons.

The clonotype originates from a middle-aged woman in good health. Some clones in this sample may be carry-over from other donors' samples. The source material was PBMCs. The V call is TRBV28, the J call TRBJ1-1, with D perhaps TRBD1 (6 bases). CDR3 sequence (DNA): TGTGCCAGCGGTCCGGGACAACGGGGGGCAGAAGCTTTCTTT. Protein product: CASGPGQRGAEAFF.